This T cell receptor (beta chain) is drawn from a study of blood T cell repertoires in COVID-19. At the level of the study: Donors in the United States, Italy and Spain gave samples during acute or convalescent COVID-19. Sources were T cells, B-cell-depleted T cells, or PBMCs; the material itself was cDNA or gDNA.

How the authors handled the data: Nucleated cell counts were estimated from reference gene primer amplification. Libraries were prepared by immunoSEQ multiplex PCR; TCRdb keeps only in-frame clonotypes and omits some of them. Clone size and the V and J calls come from that table; the DNA yielded D and trimming. The table records 95,000 to 110,000 clones, around 84% of them present only once. This clone was observed a few times. This receptor was taken from a man in his 60s with acute or convalescent COVID-19. Specimen: peripheral blood.

CDR3 in DNA: TGTGCCAGCAGTTTTTTGAGGGATCGAGAGACCCAGTACTTC. Translating it yields CASSFLRDRETQYF. The chain joins TRBV27 to TRBJ2-5; perhaps TRBD2 as D (5 bases). V lost 3 bases, J lost 4 bases, and 12 bases lay in between. Per the germline V gene, CDR1 is MNHEY and CDR2 is SMNVEV (reference sequence). The CDR3 has 14 residues.